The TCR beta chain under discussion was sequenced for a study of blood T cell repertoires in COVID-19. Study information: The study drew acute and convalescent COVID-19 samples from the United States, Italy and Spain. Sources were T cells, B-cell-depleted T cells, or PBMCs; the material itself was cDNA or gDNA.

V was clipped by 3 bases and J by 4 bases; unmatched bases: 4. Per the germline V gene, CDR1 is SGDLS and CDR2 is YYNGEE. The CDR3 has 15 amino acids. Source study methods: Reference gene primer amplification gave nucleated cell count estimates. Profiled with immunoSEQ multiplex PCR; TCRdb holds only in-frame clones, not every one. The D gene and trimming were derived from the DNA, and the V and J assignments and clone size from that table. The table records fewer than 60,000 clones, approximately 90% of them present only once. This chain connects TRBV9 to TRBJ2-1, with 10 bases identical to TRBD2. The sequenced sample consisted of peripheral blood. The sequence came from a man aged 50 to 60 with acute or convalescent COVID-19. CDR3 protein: CASSALAGVYNEQFF. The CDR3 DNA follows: TGTGCCAGCAGCGCGCTAGCGGGGGTATACAATGAGCAGTTCTTC.